The source of this T cell receptor (beta chain) is a study of vaccination effects on CD4 cells after COVID-19. Study context: The culture medium for 1.5 million to 2 million PBMC per well included 10 IU/ml IL-2 and 9 to 10 ug/ml peptides. General observations from the study: Recruitment yielded few convalescent patients, and the study had no early post-infection timepoints.

Profiling relied on immunoSEQ multiplex PCR, and the TCRdb table lists in-frame clones only, not all of them. Counted here are about 76,000 clones, over 60% occurring once; the ten biggest clones make up approximately 2%. CD4+ T cells were isolated after about nine days of culture. All vaccine recipients tested negative for nucleocapsid antibodies and had never contracted SARS-CoV-2 infection. IL-2 medium supplanted half the medium on days 3 and 7. About this clone: Its specificity is not known.

Germline CDR1 is SEHNR and CDR2 is FQNEAQ (reference sequence). V was shortened by 1 base and J by 5 bases, with 5 bases between the two germline ends. The CDR3 loop spans 13 amino acids. This receptor was identified in a human donor who received a COVID-19 vaccine. The rearrangement uses TRBV7-9 and TRBJ1-4; D gene uncertain. This material consisted of CD4+ T cells from PBMCs cultured without peptide, taken before COVID-19 vaccination. CDR3 sequence: CASSLVHNEKLFF. CDR3 DNA: TGTGCCAGCAGCTTAGTCCACAATGAAAAACTGTTTTTT.